The clone carrying this TCR beta chain has ten or more counts. Its antigen is still unknown. This record comes from a study of identical twins. Regarding the study as a whole: Fewer insertions marked abundant cord blood beta clonotypes; young adult naive trended weakly, memory not at all.

A universal primer site was created by template switching, with the cDNA bearing unique molecular identifiers. Using its own MiXCR run on the 5' RACE reads, TCRdb lists one record per CDR3 protein. The table has 550,000 to 700,000 distinct CDR3 sequences, over 8.5% seen once. The same data also went into a second study, on yellow fever vaccine responses in identical twins.

This clonotype was sampled from a young woman in good health. The sample comprised PBMCs.

Written as DNA, the CDR3 is TGCGCCAGTGGTAGGGAACCGTTTTTGGGCGAGCAGTACTTC. This gives the protein CASGREPFLGEQYF. The chain links TRBV4-3 to TRBJ2-7, with unresolved D. Trimming cost V 9 bases and J 6 bases, with 21 bases left between them. CDR3 length: 14 residues. CDR1 is LGHNA and CDR2 is YSLEER in the germline V gene.